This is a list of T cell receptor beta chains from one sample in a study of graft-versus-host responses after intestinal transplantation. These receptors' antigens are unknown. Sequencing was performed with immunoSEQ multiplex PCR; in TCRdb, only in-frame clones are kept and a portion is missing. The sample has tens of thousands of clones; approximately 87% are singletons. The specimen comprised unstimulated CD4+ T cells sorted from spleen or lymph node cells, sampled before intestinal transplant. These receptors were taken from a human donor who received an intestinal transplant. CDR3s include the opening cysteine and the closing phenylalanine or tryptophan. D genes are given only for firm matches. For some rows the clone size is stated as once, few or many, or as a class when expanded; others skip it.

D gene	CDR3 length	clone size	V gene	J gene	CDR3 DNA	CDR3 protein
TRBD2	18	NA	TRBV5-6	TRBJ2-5	TGTGCCAGCAGCTTGGTAGTGAATTCGCTAGCGGGGCTAGAGACCCAGTACTTC	CASSLVVNSLAGLETQYF
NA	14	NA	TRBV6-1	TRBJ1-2	TGTGCCAGCAGTGAAGCTTCGGGAACTTATGGCTACACCTTC	CASSEASGTYGYTF
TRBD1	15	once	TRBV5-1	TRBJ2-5	TGCGCCAGCAGCTCTGGACAGGGGGGTTGGGAGACCCAGTACTTC	CASSSGQGGWETQYF
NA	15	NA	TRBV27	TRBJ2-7	TGTGCCAGCAGTTTATCTCCCGAAGCACCCTACGAGCAGTACTTC	CASSLSPEAPYEQYF
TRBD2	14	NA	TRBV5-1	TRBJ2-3	TGCGCCAGCTCGGGAGGGGCGAGCACAGATACGCAGTATTTT	CASSGGASTDTQYF
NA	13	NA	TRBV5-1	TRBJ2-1	TGCGCCAGCAGGTCCGCGGGTGGCCATGAGCAGTTCTTC	CASRSAGGHEQFF
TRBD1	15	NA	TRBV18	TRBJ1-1	TGTGCCAGCTCACCCACCGGGACAGTGAACACTGAAGCTTTCTTT	CASSPTGTVNTEAFF
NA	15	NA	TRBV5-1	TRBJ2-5	TGCGCCAGCAGCTTGTCATTGTCAGTCCAGGAGACCCAGTACTTC	CASSLSLSVQETQYF
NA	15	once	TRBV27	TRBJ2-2	TGTGCCAGCAGTTTGCCGGGGTCGGAGACCGGGGAGCTGTTTTTT	CASSLPGSETGELFF
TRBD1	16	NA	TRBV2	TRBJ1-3	TGTGCCAGCAGACCACCCGGGACAGGGATCGGAAACACCATATATTTT	CASRPPGTGIGNTIYF
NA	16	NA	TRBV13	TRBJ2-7	TGTGCCAGCAGCTTAGGCTTGGCCCCTTCCCAATACGAGCAGTACTTC	CASSLGLAPSQYEQYF
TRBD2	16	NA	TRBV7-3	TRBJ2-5	TGTGCCAGCAGCTTAGTCCTAGCGGCCTGTCAAGAGACCCAGTACTTC	CASSLVLAACQETQYF
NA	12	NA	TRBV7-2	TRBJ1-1	TGTGCCAGCAGCTTAGGGGCCCCGCGCGCTTTCTTT	CASSLGAPRAFF
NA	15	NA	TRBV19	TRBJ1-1	TGTGCCAGTATAGGAGGGGAGGTGAAGAATACTGAAGCTTTCTTT	CASIGGEVKNTEAFF
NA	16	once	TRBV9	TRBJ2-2	TGTGCCAGCAGCCATCTTCTGGGGCCGAACACCGGGGAGCTGTTTTTT	CASSHLLGPNTGELFF
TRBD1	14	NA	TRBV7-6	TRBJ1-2	TGTGCCAGCAGCCCCACAGGGGGCGGCTATGGCTACACCTTC	CASSPTGGGYGYTF
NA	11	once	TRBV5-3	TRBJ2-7	TGTGCCAGACAGGGGTACTACGAGCAGTACTTC	CARQGYYEQYF
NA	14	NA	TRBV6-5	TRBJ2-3	TGTGCCAGCAGCCGAGCCACAGGGACGAATACGCAGTATTTT	CASSRATGTNTQYF
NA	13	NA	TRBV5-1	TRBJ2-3	TGCGCCAGCAGCTTTAGTACGTCAGATACGCAGTATTTT	CASSFSTSDTQYF